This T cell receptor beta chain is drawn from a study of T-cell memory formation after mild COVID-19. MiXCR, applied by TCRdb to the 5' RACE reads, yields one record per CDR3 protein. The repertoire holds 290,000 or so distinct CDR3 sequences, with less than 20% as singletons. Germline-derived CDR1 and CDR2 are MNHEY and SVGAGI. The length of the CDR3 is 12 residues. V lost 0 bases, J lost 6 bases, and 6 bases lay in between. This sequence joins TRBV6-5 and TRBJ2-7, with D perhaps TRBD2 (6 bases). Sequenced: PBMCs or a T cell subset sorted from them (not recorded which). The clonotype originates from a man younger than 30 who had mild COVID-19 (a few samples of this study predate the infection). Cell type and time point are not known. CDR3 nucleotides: TGTGCCAGCAGTTACTCGGGGGGCGAGCAGTACTTC. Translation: CASSYSGGEQYF.